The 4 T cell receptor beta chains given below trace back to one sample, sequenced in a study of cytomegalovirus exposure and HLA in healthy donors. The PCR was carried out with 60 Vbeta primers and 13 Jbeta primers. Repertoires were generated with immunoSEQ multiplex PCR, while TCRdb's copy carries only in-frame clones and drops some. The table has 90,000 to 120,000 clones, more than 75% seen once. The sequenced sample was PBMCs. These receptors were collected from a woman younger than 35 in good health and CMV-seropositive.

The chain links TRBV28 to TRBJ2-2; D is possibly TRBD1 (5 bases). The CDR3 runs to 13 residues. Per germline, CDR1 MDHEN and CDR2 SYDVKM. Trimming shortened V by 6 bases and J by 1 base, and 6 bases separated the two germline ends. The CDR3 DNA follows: TGTGCCAGCAGAGGGGTGAACACCGGGGAGCTGTTTTTT. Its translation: CASRGVNTGELFF.

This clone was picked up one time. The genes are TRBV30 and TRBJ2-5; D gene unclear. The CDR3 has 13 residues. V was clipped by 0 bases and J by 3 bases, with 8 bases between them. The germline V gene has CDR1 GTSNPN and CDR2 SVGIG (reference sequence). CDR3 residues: CAWSVTDKETQYF. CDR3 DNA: TGTGCCTGGAGTGTAACAGACAAAGAGACCCAGTACTTC.

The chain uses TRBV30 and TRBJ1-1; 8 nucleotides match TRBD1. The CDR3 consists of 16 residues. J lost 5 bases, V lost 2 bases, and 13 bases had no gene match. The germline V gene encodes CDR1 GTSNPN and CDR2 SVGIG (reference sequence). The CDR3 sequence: CAWSNPTTGVGTEAFF. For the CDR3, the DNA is TGTGCCTGGAGTAACCCCACGACAGGGGTGGGGACTGAAGCTTTCTTT.

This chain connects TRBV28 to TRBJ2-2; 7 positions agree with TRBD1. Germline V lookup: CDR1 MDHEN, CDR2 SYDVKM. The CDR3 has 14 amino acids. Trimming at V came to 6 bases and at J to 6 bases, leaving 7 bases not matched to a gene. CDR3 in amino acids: CASSIRGGPGELFF. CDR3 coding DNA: TGTGCCAGCAGCATCCGAGGGGGCCCCGGGGAGCTGTTTTTT.